This T cell receptor (beta chain) was found in a study of response to subunit inactivated influenza vaccine. The germline V gene has CDR1 SGHTA and CDR2 FQGNSA. V lost 5 bases and J lost 4; bases outside the gene matches: 5. The CDR3 is 14 residues long. This clonotype was detected a few times. What it binds is unknown. General study results and limits: A suggestion made by the authors is that each seasonal influenza vaccination recruits few new T cells.

TCRdb reanalysed the RT-PCR reads using MiXCR and keeps one entry per CDR3 protein. Here the sample spans a few hundred thousand distinct CDR3 sequences, around 11% being singletons. These same records also appear under a second study, on T cells expressing NK-cell markers. That publication notes: Making the TCR beta cDNA relied on 5'RACE template switching with UMIs. In more than 5 donors, dominant CD3+CD56+NKG2C+ clones formed about 1.0-7.5% of CD8+ cells. Among several donors, these clonotypes also ranked first in the CD3+CD56-NKG2C+ fraction.

The V call is TRBV7-2, the J call TRBJ2-7; 10 nucleotides match TRBD1. The source was PBMCs from blood, collected on the day of vaccination. This clonotype was obtained from a man aged 50 or older who received an inactivated influenza vaccine. Written as DNA, the CDR3 is TGTGCCAGCAGCCGAGACAGGGGGCAATACGAGCAGTACTTC. It yields the protein CASSRDRGQYEQYF.